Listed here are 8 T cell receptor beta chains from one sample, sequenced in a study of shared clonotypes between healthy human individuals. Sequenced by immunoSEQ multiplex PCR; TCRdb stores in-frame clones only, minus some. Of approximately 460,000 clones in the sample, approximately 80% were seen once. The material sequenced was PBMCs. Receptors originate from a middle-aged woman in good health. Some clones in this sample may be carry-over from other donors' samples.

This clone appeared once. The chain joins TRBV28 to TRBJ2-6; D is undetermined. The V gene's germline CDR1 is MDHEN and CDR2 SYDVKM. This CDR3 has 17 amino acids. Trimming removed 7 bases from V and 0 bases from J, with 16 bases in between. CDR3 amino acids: CASTQRGLSSGANVLTF. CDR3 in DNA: TGTGCCAGCACTCAAAGAGGATTGAGCTCTGGGGCCAACGTCCTGACTTTC. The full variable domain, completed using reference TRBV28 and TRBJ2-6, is DVKVTQSSRYLVKRTGEKVFLECVQDMDHENMFWYRQDPGLGLRLIYFSYDVKMKEKGDIPEGYSVSREKKERFSLILESASTNQTSMYLCASTQRGLSSGANVLTFGAGSRLTVL.

The CDR3 nucleotides read TGTGCCAGCAGTGCCATCCCGGGACAGGGGGACCCGAGCAAAAACATTCAGTACTTC. Translation: CASSAIPGQGDPSKNIQYF. The chain uses TRBV27 and TRBJ2-4, with 11 bases lining up with TRBD1. The CDR3 runs 19 residues. After removal of 5 bases from V and 3 bases from J, the junction contained 15 bases not matched to a gene. Per the germline V gene, CDR1 is MNHEY and CDR2 is SMNVEV (reference sequence).

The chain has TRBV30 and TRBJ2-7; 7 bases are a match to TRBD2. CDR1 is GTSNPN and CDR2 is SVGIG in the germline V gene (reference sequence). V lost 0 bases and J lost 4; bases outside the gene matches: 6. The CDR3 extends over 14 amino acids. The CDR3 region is CAWSVPGGRYEQYF. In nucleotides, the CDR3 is TGTGCCTGGAGTGTCCCCGGGGGGAGGTACGAGCAGTACTTC.

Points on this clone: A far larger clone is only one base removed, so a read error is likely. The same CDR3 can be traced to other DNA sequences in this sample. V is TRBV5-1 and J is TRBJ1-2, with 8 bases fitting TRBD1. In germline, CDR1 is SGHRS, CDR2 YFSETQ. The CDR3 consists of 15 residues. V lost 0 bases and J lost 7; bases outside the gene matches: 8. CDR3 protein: CASSLEAGGSGGYTF. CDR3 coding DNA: TGCGCCAGCAGCTTGGAGGCAGGGGGCTCGGGTGGCTACACCTTC.

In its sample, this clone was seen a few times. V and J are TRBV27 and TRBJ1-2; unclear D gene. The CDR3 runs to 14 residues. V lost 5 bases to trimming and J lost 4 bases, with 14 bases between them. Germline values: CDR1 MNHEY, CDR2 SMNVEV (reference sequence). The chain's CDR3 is CASSRPYPGYGYTF. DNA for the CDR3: TGTGCCAGCAGTAGGCCTTATCCCGGCTATGGCTACACCTTC.

CDR3 loop: CASSSTLTGELFF. For the CDR3, the DNA is TGTGCCAGCAGCTCGACTCTTACCGGGGAGCTGTTTTTT. The V and J genes are TRBV11-2 and TRBJ2-2; D is undetermined. V lost 4 bases, J lost 5 bases, and 8 bases lay in between. The CDR3 length is 13 residues. CDR1 is SGHAT, CDR2 FQNNGV, per germline.

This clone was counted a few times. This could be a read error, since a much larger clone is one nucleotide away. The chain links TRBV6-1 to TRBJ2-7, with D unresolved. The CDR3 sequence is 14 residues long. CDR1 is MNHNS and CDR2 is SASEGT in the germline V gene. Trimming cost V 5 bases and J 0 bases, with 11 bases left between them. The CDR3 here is CASSTTENSYEQYF. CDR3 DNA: TGTGCCAGCAGTACCACAGAGAACTCCTACGAGCAGTACTTC.

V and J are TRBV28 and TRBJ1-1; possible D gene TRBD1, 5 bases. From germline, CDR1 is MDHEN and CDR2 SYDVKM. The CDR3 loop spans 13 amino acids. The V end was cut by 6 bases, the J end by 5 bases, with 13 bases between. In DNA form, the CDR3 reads TGTGCCAGCAGCCCCCCCGGGACGACTGAAGCTTTCTTT. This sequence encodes CASSPPGTTEAFF.